A selection of T cell receptor beta chains follows, all from one sample in a study of shared clonotypes between healthy human individuals. Only in-frame clones appear in the TCRdb table, and some are missing; sequencing was by immunoSEQ multiplex PCR. Counted here are about 2.1 million clones, 85% to 95% occurring once; the ten biggest clones make up approximately 1.7%. Sequenced: naive CD8+ T cells from PBMCs. These receptors all come from a man younger than 35 in good health. Some clones in this sample may be carry-over from other donors' samples. Both conserved end residues are part of each CDR3. The D gene is left open where the match is weak. Only part of the rows carry a size: once, few, many, or a class if the clone is expanded.

CDR3aa: CASAEGQGYEQYF
CDR3nt: TGTGCCAGCGCTGAGGGACAGGGGTACGAGCAGTACTTC
d_gene: TRBD1
len: 13
abundance: NA
v_gene: TRBV9
j_gene: TRBJ2-7

CDR3aa: CASSPPRGQYEQYF
CDR3nt: TGTGCCAGCAGCCCCCCACGTGGGCAGTACGAGCAGTACTTC
d_gene: NA
len: 14
abundance: NA
v_gene: TRBV7-8
j_gene: TRBJ2-7

CDR3aa: CASSPYGGRAADTQYF
CDR3nt: TGTGCCAGCAGCCCCTATGGCGGGAGGGCCGCAGATACGCAGTATTTT
d_gene: TRBD2
len: 16
abundance: NA
v_gene: TRBV9
j_gene: TRBJ2-3

CDR3aa: CSVGDLPDVRGYTF
CDR3nt: TGCAGCGTAGGGGACCTTCCAGATGTACGCGGCTACACCTTC
d_gene: NA
len: 14
abundance: NA
v_gene: TRBV29-1
j_gene: TRBJ1-2

CDR3aa: CASSEGLTSTDTQYF
CDR3nt: TGTGCCAGCAGCGAGGGACTTACTAGCACAGATACGCAGTATTTT
d_gene: NA
len: 15
abundance: NA
v_gene: TRBV27
j_gene: TRBJ2-3

CDR3aa: CASSLLAEQYF
CDR3nt: TGTGCCAGCAGCTTACTAGCGGAACAGTACTTC
d_gene: TRBD2
len: 11
abundance: NA
v_gene: TRBV7-9
j_gene: TRBJ2-7

CDR3aa: CASSPGQAEAFF
CDR3nt: TGCGCCAGCAGCCCCGGACAGGCTGAAGCTTTCTTT
d_gene: TRBD1
len: 12
abundance: once
v_gene: TRBV5-1
j_gene: TRBJ1-1

CDR3aa: CASSLHRPEAFF
CDR3nt: TGTGCCAGCAGCTTACACAGGCCTGAAGCTTTCTTT
d_gene: NA
len: 12
abundance: NA
v_gene: TRBV13
j_gene: TRBJ1-1

CDR3aa: CASSRWSGGQGKMNTEAFF
CDR3nt: TGTGCCAGCAGTCGATGGTCGGGAGGACAGGGGAAGATGAACACTGAAGCTTTCTTT
d_gene: TRBD1
len: 19
abundance: NA
v_gene: TRBV13
j_gene: TRBJ1-1

CDR3aa: CASRGPAGEGDTQYF
CDR3nt: TGTGCCAGTAGGGGACCGGCGGGAGAGGGGGATACGCAGTATTTT
d_gene: TRBD2
len: 15
abundance: NA
v_gene: TRBV19
j_gene: TRBJ2-3

CDR3aa: CASSKLAGGSYNEQFF
CDR3nt: TGTGCCAGCAGTAAATTAGCGGGAGGGTCCTACAATGAGCAGTTCTTC
d_gene: TRBD2
len: 16
abundance: NA
v_gene: TRBV27
j_gene: TRBJ2-1

CDR3aa: CAISGGTPGDQETQYF
CDR3nt: TGTGCCATCAGTGGCGGGACTCCCGGGGACCAAGAGACCCAGTACTTC
d_gene: NA
len: 16
abundance: NA
v_gene: TRBV10-3
j_gene: TRBJ2-5

CDR3aa: CASSLGTGSSYNEQFF
CDR3nt: TGCGCCAGCAGCTTGGGGACAGGGAGCTCCTACAATGAGCAGTTCTTC
d_gene: TRBD1
len: 16
abundance: NA
v_gene: TRBV5-1
j_gene: TRBJ2-1

CDR3aa: CASSVSRVGEAFF
CDR3nt: TGTGCCAGCAGCGTCTCACGGGTAGGAGAAGCTTTCTTT
d_gene: NA
len: 13
abundance: NA
v_gene: TRBV9
j_gene: TRBJ1-1

CDR3aa: CASSGTGQPQHF
CDR3nt: TGTGCCAGCAGCGGAACGGGGCAGCCCCAGCATTTT
d_gene: NA
len: 12
abundance: NA
v_gene: TRBV11-2
j_gene: TRBJ1-5

CDR3aa: CASSAPGTSEGYTF
CDR3nt: TGTGCCAGCAGTGCCCCCGGGACTTCGGAAGGCTACACCTTC
d_gene: NA
len: 14
abundance: NA
v_gene: TRBV6-1
j_gene: TRBJ1-2

CDR3aa: CASSILAGYQETQYF
CDR3nt: TGTGCCAGTAGTATACTAGCGGGGTACCAAGAGACCCAGTACTTC
d_gene: TRBD2
len: 15
abundance: NA
v_gene: TRBV19
j_gene: TRBJ2-5

CDR3aa: CASSPPGGGNYGYTF
CDR3nt: TGCGCCAGCAGCCCGCCTGGGGGGGGCAACTATGGCTACACCTTC
d_gene: NA
len: 15
abundance: NA
v_gene: TRBV4-1
j_gene: TRBJ1-2

CDR3aa: CASSLLRPGETQYF
CDR3nt: TGTGCCAGCAGCTTACTTCGGCCCGGAGAGACCCAGTACTTC
d_gene: NA
len: 14
abundance: NA
v_gene: TRBV7-6
j_gene: TRBJ2-5

CDR3aa: CASSEATGGDGTEAFF
CDR3nt: TGTGCCAGCAGTGAAGCAACAGGGGGCGATGGCACTGAAGCTTTCTTT
d_gene: TRBD1
len: 16
abundance: NA
v_gene: TRBV2
j_gene: TRBJ1-1

CDR3aa: CASSWDTEAFF
CDR3nt: TGCGCCAGCAGCTGGGACACTGAAGCTTTCTTT
d_gene: NA
len: 11
abundance: NA
v_gene: TRBV5-1
j_gene: TRBJ1-1

CDR3aa: CASSPRDPTGYTF
CDR3nt: TGTGCCAGCAGTCCTCGGGATCCAACGGGCTACACCTTC
d_gene: NA
len: 13
abundance: NA
v_gene: TRBV27
j_gene: TRBJ1-2

CDR3aa: CASSQRTGLGGYNEQFF
CDR3nt: TGTGCCAGCAGCCAGCGAACGGGACTAGGTGGGTACAATGAGCAGTTCTTC
d_gene: TRBD2
len: 17
abundance: NA
v_gene: TRBV4-2
j_gene: TRBJ2-1

CDR3aa: CASSLNGGNTEAFF
CDR3nt: TGTGCCAGCAGCTTAAATGGGGGGAACACTGAAGCTTTCTTT
d_gene: NA
len: 14
abundance: few
v_gene: TRBV7-3
j_gene: TRBJ1-1

CDR3aa: CASGQGFQPQHF
CDR3nt: TGTGCCAGCGGGCAGGGCTTTCAGCCCCAGCATTTT
d_gene: NA
len: 12
abundance: NA
v_gene: TRBV27
j_gene: TRBJ1-5

CDR3aa: CASGRIRTTGRSEKLFF
CDR3nt: TGTGCCAGCGGCCGCATAAGGACGACAGGGCGATCCGAAAAACTGTTTTTT
d_gene: TRBD1
len: 17
abundance: once
v_gene: TRBV27
j_gene: TRBJ1-4

CDR3aa: CASSSGAAASYNEQFF
CDR3nt: TGTGCCAGCAGCTCCGGGGCGGCGGCCTCCTACAATGAGCAGTTCTTC
d_gene: NA
len: 16
abundance: NA
v_gene: TRBV27
j_gene: TRBJ2-1

CDR3aa: CASSPIGRLVFYTF
CDR3nt: TGTGCCAGCAGTCCTATTGGACGGCTCGTTTTCTACACCTTC
d_gene: NA
len: 14
abundance: NA
v_gene: TRBV6-6
j_gene: TRBJ1-2

CDR3aa: CASSFTGWSNQPQHF
CDR3nt: TGTGCCAGCAGTTTTACAGGATGGAGCAATCAGCCCCAGCATTTT
d_gene: NA
len: 15
abundance: NA
v_gene: TRBV27
j_gene: TRBJ1-5

CDR3aa: CASSSARYEQYF
CDR3nt: TGTGCCAGCAGCTCGGCTCGCTACGAGCAGTACTTC
d_gene: NA
len: 12
abundance: NA
v_gene: TRBV7-9
j_gene: TRBJ2-7

CDR3aa: CASSYRTGTVEQYF
CDR3nt: TGCGCCAGCAGCTATCGGACAGGGACAGTCGAGCAGTACTTC
d_gene: TRBD1
len: 14
abundance: NA
v_gene: TRBV5-1
j_gene: TRBJ2-7

CDR3aa: CATSRDPRVVGYEQYF
CDR3nt: TGTGCCACCAGCAGAGACCCTCGGGTAGTTGGCTACGAGCAGTACTTC
d_gene: NA
len: 16
abundance: once
v_gene: TRBV15
j_gene: TRBJ2-7

CDR3aa: CASSPVEDEQFF
CDR3nt: TGCGCCAGCAGCCCCGTGGAGGATGAGCAGTTCTTC
d_gene: NA
len: 12
abundance: once
v_gene: TRBV4-1
j_gene: TRBJ2-1

CDR3aa: CASSEAAGNTEAFF
CDR3nt: TGCGCCAGCAGTGAGGCCGCGGGGAACACTGAAGCTTTCTTT
d_gene: NA
len: 14
abundance: NA
v_gene: TRBV10-2
j_gene: TRBJ1-1

CDR3aa: CASSSPAYEQYF
CDR3nt: TGTGCCAGCAGCTCCCCCGCCTACGAGCAGTACTTC
d_gene: NA
len: 12
abundance: NA
v_gene: TRBV7-9
j_gene: TRBJ2-7

CDR3aa: CAPRPSTYNEQFF
CDR3nt: TGTGCCCCACGGCCCTCTACCTACAATGAGCAGTTCTTC
d_gene: NA
len: 13
abundance: once
v_gene: TRBV7-9
j_gene: TRBJ2-1

CDR3aa: CASSSLASGSTGELFF
CDR3nt: TGTGCCAGTAGCTCATTGGCCAGCGGGAGTACCGGGGAGCTGTTTTTT
d_gene: TRBD2
len: 16
abundance: NA
v_gene: TRBV19
j_gene: TRBJ2-2